This entry describes one T cell receptor (beta chain). Its antigen remains unidentified. The investigators sampled blood at baseline, at cycle 4 day 1, and at cycle 7 day 1. Sequenced by immunoSEQ multiplex PCR; TCRdb stores in-frame clones only, minus some. Among roughly 50,000 clones listed, 84% were seen once. The data are from a study of OX40 agonist ivuxolimab in advanced cancers. About the study: Past anti-PD-1, anti-PD-L1 or anti-CTLA-4 therapy was accepted, and roughly 38% had received some. General study findings and limits: Some nonresponders likewise displayed low normalized T-cell clonal expansion. Clonal expansion by week 6 occurred in CD4+ and CD8+ blood T cells (at 0.1 to 3.0 mg/kg).

CDR1 is SGHNT and CDR2 is YYREEE in the germline V gene (reference sequence). This CDR3 region has 15 residues. J lost 5 bases, V lost 2 bases, and 4 bases had no gene match. This TCR came from an adult with an advanced solid tumor such as melanoma, head and neck, liver or kidney cancer. The rearrangement joins TRBV5-4 to TRBJ1-5; 10 nucleotides agree with TRBD1. Sequences were derived from CD4+ or CD8+ T cells sorted from blood, sampled in a trial of the OX40 agonist ivuxolimab. The CDR3 reads CASSLGTGADQPQHF. The CDR3 nucleotides read TGTGCCAGCAGCTTAGGGACAGGGGCGGATCAGCCCCAGCATTTT.